The 10 T cell receptor beta chains below all came from one sample that was sequenced in a study of CD8+ T cells in alopecia areata. RNA was extracted and reverse transcribed into cDNA as the sequencing template. Some clones are missing from TCRdb's copy, which holds only in-frame ones; the method was immunoSEQ multiplex PCR. Counted here are around 100,000 clones, about 60% occurring once; the ten biggest clones make up around 10%. Sequenced sample: CD4+ T cells sorted from blood. The receptors were gathered from a human donor in good health.

This clone was counted ten times or more. The chain is built from TRBV27 and TRBJ2-1, with unresolved D. CDR1 is MNHEY, CDR2 SMNVEV, per germline (reference sequence). The CDR3 length is 14 residues. V lost 5 bases to trimming and J lost 1 base, with 9 bases between them. Here the CDR3 DNA reads TGTGCCAGCAGTCCGTTCTCTTCCTACAATGAGCAGTTCTTC. It translates to CASSPFSSYNEQFF.

The chain couples TRBV30 to TRBJ1-5, with 7 bases fitting TRBD1. This CDR3 comprises 14 residues. Germline V gene sequence: CDR1 GTSNPN, CDR2 SVGIG (reference sequence). V dropped 0 bases and J dropped 6; count of bases not matched to a gene: 5. Here the CDR3 DNA reads TGTGCCTGGAGTGTACAGGGGTCCCTTCAGCCCCAGCATTTT. This sequence encodes CAWSVQGSLQPQHF.

This chain connects TRBV25-1 to TRBJ2-7; no firm D call. Trimming removed 4 bases at V and 0 bases at J, with 4 bases between. Germline V gene lookup returns CDR1 MGHDK and CDR2 SYGVNS. The CDR3 length is 12 residues. CDR3 sequence (DNA): TGTGCCAGCAGTGGCGCCTCCTACGAGCAGTACTTC. Translated: CASSGASYEQYF.

This clone was found a few times. The rearrangement links TRBV27 to TRBJ1-5; no clear D gene. The CDR3 spans 13 residues. CDR1 MNHEY and CDR2 SMNVEV come from the germline V gene (reference sequence). With 3 bases removed from V and 6 bases from J, the gap between germline ends came to 9 bases. Written as DNA, the CDR3 is TGTGCCAGCAGTTTCGTTTCGAGTCAGCCCCAGCATTTT. Translating gives CASSFVSSQPQHF.

CDR3 in amino acids: CSGGSDYGYTF. CDR3 sequence (DNA): TGCAGCGGCGGTTCGGACTATGGCTACACCTTC. V is TRBV29-1 and J is TRBJ1-2; no reliable D call. Germline CDR1 is SQVTM and CDR2 is ANQGSEA. The CDR3 runs to 11 residues. The V and J ends lost 7 bases and 3 bases respectively, with 9 bases between them.

The rearrangement uses TRBV4-2 and TRBJ2-3, with 7 bases aligning to TRBD2. The CDR3 has 15 amino acids. Germline CDR1 LGHNA, CDR2 YNFKEQ. The V and J ends lost 1 base and 8 bases, in that order; junction bases with no gene match: 9. The CDR3 sequence is CASSQGDRDYGTQYF. DNA for the CDR3: TGTGCCAGCAGCCAAGGCGACCGGGACTACGGTACGCAGTATTTT.

The table lists this clone with a few counts. The chain is built from TRBV11-2 and TRBJ2-3; D not certain. Trimming took 1 base from V and 0 from J, leaving 11 bases between them. The CDR3 contains 16 residues. The germline V gene has CDR1 SGHAT and CDR2 FQNNGV. The CDR3 sequence is CASSLAGQRSTDTQYF. CDR3 DNA: TGTGCCAGCAGCTTAGCTGGGCAGAGAAGCACAGATACGCAGTATTTT.

The rearrangement links TRBV30 to TRBJ2-7, with TRBD1 matching 8 bases. The CDR3 has 13 residues. Germline CDR1 and CDR2: GTSNPN and SVGIG (reference sequence). After removal of 3 bases from V and 5 bases from J, the junction contained 6 bases not matched to a gene. CDR3 residues: CAWRRTGIDEQYF. DNA of the CDR3: TGTGCCTGGAGGCGGACAGGGATCGACGAGCAGTACTTC.

This clone appeared many times. The CDR3 nucleotides are TGTGCCAGCAGCTTAGGATCGGGGGGCTTATATGGCTACACCTTC. Its translation: CASSLGSGGLYGYTF. The chain joins TRBV7-9 to TRBJ1-2; a possible D gene is TRBD1 (6 bases). The length of the CDR3 is 15 residues. Per germline, CDR1 SEHNR and CDR2 FQNEAQ (reference sequence). Trimming removed 1 base from V and 5 bases from J, with 14 bases in between.

The chain uses TRBV5-4 and TRBJ2-1; 11 bases agree with TRBD2. The germline V gene encodes CDR1 SGHNT and CDR2 YYREEE (reference sequence). This CDR3 comprises 16 residues. V dropped 0 bases and J dropped 12; count of bases not matched to a gene: 11. CDR3 region: CASSLGTSGGALGQFF. In nucleotides, the CDR3 is TGTGCCAGCAGCTTGGGCACTAGCGGGGGAGCCCTTGGGCAGTTCTTC.